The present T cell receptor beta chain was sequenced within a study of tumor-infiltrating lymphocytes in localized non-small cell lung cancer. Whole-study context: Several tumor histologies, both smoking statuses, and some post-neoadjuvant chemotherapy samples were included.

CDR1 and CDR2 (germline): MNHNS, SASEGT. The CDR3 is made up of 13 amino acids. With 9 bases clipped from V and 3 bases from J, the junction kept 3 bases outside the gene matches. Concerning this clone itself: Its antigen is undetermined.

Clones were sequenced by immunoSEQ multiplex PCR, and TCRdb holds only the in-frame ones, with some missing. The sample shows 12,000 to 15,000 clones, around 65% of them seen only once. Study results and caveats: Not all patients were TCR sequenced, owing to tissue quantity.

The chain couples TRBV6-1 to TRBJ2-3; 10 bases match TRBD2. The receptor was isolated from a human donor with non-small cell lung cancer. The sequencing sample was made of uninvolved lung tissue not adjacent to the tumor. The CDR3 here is CASKAGGTDTQYF. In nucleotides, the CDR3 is TGTGCCAGTAAAGCGGGAGGGACAGATACGCAGTATTTT.